This TCR beta chain was identified during a study of graft-versus-host responses after intestinal transplantation. Only in-frame clones appear in the TCRdb table, and some are missing; sequencing was by immunoSEQ multiplex PCR. This table has about 15,000 clones, approximately 59% appearing once. The graft tissue was processed, and this released both intraepithelial and lamina propria lymphocytes. CDR1 ENHRY and CDR2 SYGVKD come from the germline V gene. J lost 5 bases, V lost 5 bases, and 5 bases had no gene match. CDR3 length: 13 residues. The receptor was derived from a human patient who received an intestinal transplant, so some T cells may come from the graft donor. V is TRBV10-3 and J is TRBJ2-5; 7 bases line up with TRBD2. Sample: ileum tissue, taken 524 days after transplant. The CDR3 DNA reads TGTGCCATCAGTAGCGGGGCCGGGGAGACCCAGTACTTC. Its translation is CAISSGAGETQYF.